The 20 T cell receptor beta chains below were found in one sample sequenced in a study of identical twins. TCRdb itself ran the 5' RACE reads through MiXCR, one entry per CDR3 protein. The sample carries 350,000 to 500,000 distinct CDR3 sequences, around 18% recorded once. Sequencing used naive T cells sorted from blood. The receptors were sampled from a man aged 45-65 years in good health.

CDR3 nucleotides: TGTGCCAGCAGCCAAGAGACAGGGGCAATCCAATACGAGCAGTACTTC. Residues: CASSQETGAIQYEQYF. The chain is built from TRBV28 and TRBJ2-7; TRBD1 agrees at 8 bases. The CDR3 is made up of 16 amino acids. V was clipped by 6 bases and J by 4 bases; unmatched bases: 14. Germline values: CDR1 MDHEN, CDR2 SYDVKM.

This clonotype has a count of ten or more. CDR3 sequence: CASGDLGGKEQYF. CDR3 nucleotide sequence: TGCGCCAGCGGGGATCTAGGGGGAAAAGAGCAGTACTTC. This rearrangement joins TRBV10-2 to TRBJ2-7; TRBD1 is a possible D gene (6 bases). The V and J ends lost 8 bases and 7 bases respectively, with 18 bases between them. The CDR3 runs 13 residues. Germline loops: CDR1 WSHSY, CDR2 SAAADI.

The sample holds a few counts of this clonotype. As DNA, the CDR3 is TGCAGTGCTAGAAAACAGGGGGCCAGCTCTGGGGCCAACGTCCTGACTTTC. Translated, it gives CSARKQGASSGANVLTF. The gene calls are TRBV20-1 and TRBJ2-6, with TRBD1 matching 9 bases. From germline, CDR1 is DFQATT and CDR2 SNEGSKA (reference sequence). CDR3 length equals 17 residues. V shed 2 bases, J shed 0 bases, and the junction held 5 bases outside the gene matches.

This clonotype was detected a few times. The rearrangement joins TRBV6-2 or TRBV6-3 to TRBJ2-1, with TRBD2 identical over 10 bases. CDR3 size: 17 residues. CDR1 is MNHEY and CDR2 is SVGEGT in the germline V gene. V lost 6 bases, J lost 2 bases, and 10 bases stayed unmatched. The CDR3 bases are TGTGCCAGCAGCCTCGTCTCTAGCGGGAGCCCCTACAATGAGCAGTTCTTC. This codes for CASSLVSSGSPYNEQFF.

There are many counts of this clonotype. The V and J genes are TRBV5-1 and TRBJ2-1, with 8 bases that match TRBD2. This CDR3 has 18 amino acids. Looked up from germline, CDR1 is SGHRS and CDR2 is YFSETQ. Trimming at V came to 4 bases and at J to 2 bases, leaving 14 bases not matched to a gene. This chain's CDR3 is CASSPHRGREVTYNEQFF. CDR3 sequence (DNA): TGCGCCAGCAGCCCGCACCGGGGGCGGGAGGTTACCTACAATGAGCAGTTCTTC. Supplemented by reference TRBV5-1 and TRBJ2-1, the full variable domain reads KAGVTQTPRYLIKTRGQQVTLSCSPISGHRSVSWYQQTPGQGLQFLFEYFSETQRNKGNFPGRFSGRQFSNSRSEMNVSTLELGDSALYLCASSPHRGREVTYNEQFFGPGTRLTVL.

This clonotype was seen ten or more times. The gene calls are TRBV11-2 and TRBJ2-6; D is ambiguous. Germline loops: CDR1 SGHAT, CDR2 FQNNGV. The V end lost 5 bases, the J end lost 1 base, and 12 bases lay between the germline ends. The CDR3 is 16 residues long. CDR3 DNA sequence: TGTGCCAGCAGCCCCGATTTAGGATCTGGGGCCAACGTCCTGACTTTC. It codes for CASSPDLGSGANVLTF.

This chain connects TRBV12-3 or TRBV12-4 to TRBJ1-6, with D possibly TRBD1 on 6 matching bases. Between the trimmed V and J ends, which lost 3 bases and 13 bases, there was a span of 16 bases. The CDR3 loop spans 14 amino acids. CDR3 DNA sequence: TGTGCCAGCAGTTTTGACAGGACAGTAGGGCCCCTCCACTTT. Its protein product is CASSFDRTVGPLHF.

This clonotype was counted between two and nine times. The V call is TRBV24-1, the J call TRBJ2-1; D remains unclear. This CDR3 comprises 12 residues. Germline CDR1 and CDR2: KGHDR and SFDVKD. The V and J ends lost 3 bases and 9 bases respectively, with 8 bases between them. CDR3 amino acids: CATSDMTREQFF. CDR3 in DNA: TGTGCCACCAGTGATATGACTCGTGAGCAGTTCTTC.

This clonotype was picked up many times. The chain employs TRBV10-3 and TRBJ2-1; D is undetermined. V gave up 3 bases and J gave up 3 bases, with 9 bases separating them. There are 14 residues in the CDR3. The germline V gene encodes CDR1 ENHRY and CDR2 SYGVKD. In DNA, the CDR3 is TGTGCCATCAGTGATCAACGGAACTACAATGAGCAGTTCTTC. This gives the protein CAISDQRNYNEQFF.

In its sample, this clonotype was seen a few times. V usage is TRBV6-1 and J usage is TRBJ1-5; D gene ambiguous. The germline V gene encodes CDR1 MNHNS and CDR2 SASEGT. There are 13 residues in the CDR3. With 8 bases removed from V and 7 bases from J, the gap between germline ends came to 15 bases. Here the CDR3 reads CASGVGLHQPQHF. Written as DNA, the CDR3 is TGTGCCAGCGGGGTAGGGCTTCACCAGCCCCAGCATTTT.

Many counts were recorded for this clonotype. The chain uses TRBV5-1 and TRBJ2-7; tentative D call: TRBD2 (6 bases). Trimming removed 3 bases from V and 1 base from J, with 17 bases in between. The CDR3 extends over 16 amino acids. Germline-derived CDR1 and CDR2 are SGHRS and YFSETQ. The CDR3 here is CASSYATGTGSYEQYF. CDR3 nucleotide sequence: TGCGCCAGCAGCTACGCAACCGGGACTGGTTCCTACGAGCAGTACTTC.

This clonotype occurred a few times. The chain has TRBV27 and TRBJ2-5; D is unresolved. This CDR3 spans 14 amino acids. Looked up from germline, CDR1 is MNHEY and CDR2 is SMNVEV (reference sequence). Trimming left V 8 bases short and J 0 bases short, with 13 bases between. As DNA, the CDR3 is TGTGCCAGCCGCCGGGCTGCGTACCAAGAGACCCAGTACTTC. It codes for CASRRAAYQETQYF.

This clonotype appeared many times. At one boundary the junction diverges from the germline segment, which might be a read error. The V and J genes are TRBV20-1 and TRBJ2-1; TRBD2 matches at 7 bases. The germline gives CDR1 DFQATT, CDR2 SNEGSKA (reference sequence). The length of the CDR3 is 14 residues. CDR3 sequence: CSVRTGLVDGEQFF. The DNA of the CDR3 is TGCAGTGTTAGAACCGGACTAGTTGACGGTGAGCAGTTCTTC.

There are a few counts of this clonotype. The rearrangement links TRBV24-1 to TRBJ2-5; D ambiguous. V was trimmed by 3 bases and J by 1 base, leaving 8 bases between them. Germline loops: CDR1 KGHDR, CDR2 SFDVKD. The CDR3 has 14 residues. CDR3 bases: TGTGCCACCAGTGATACGAATACCCAAGAGACCCAGTACTTC. Protein sequence: CATSDTNTQETQYF.

The table lists this clonotype with a few counts. V is TRBV20-1 and J is TRBJ1-2; D possibly corresponds to TRBD1 (5 bases). This CDR3 has 12 residues. Between the trimmed V and J ends, which lost 3 bases and 5 bases, there was a span of 10 bases. The V gene's germline CDR1 is DFQATT and CDR2 SNEGSKA (reference sequence). The DNA for the CDR3 is TGCAGTGCTAGCCCGGGGCAGTATGGCTACACCTTC. This gives the protein CSASPGQYGYTF.

Points on this clonotype: This may stem from a read error, because a much larger clone lies one nucleotide away. This rearrangement joins TRBV18 to TRBJ2-3; maybe TRBD1 (5 bases). Looked up from germline, CDR1 is KGHSH and CDR2 is LQKENI. The CDR3 is 15 amino acids. V was pared by 4 bases and J by 2 bases, with 13 bases between. CDR3 sequence reads: CASSRLPGNTDTQYF. The CDR3 DNA reads TGTGCCAGCTCACGCCTTCCAGGGAACACAGATACGCAGTATTTT.

This clonotype was seen a few times. The chain is built from TRBV6-1 and TRBJ2-7; a possible D gene is TRBD2 (6 bases). Trimming left V 4 bases short and J 6 bases short, with 16 bases between. This CDR3 has 14 amino acids. Germline CDR1 and CDR2: MNHNS and SASEGT. CDR3 nucleotide sequence: TGTGCCAGCAGTGGCCGGGGGAAGCCATCCGAGCAGTACTTC. Encoded protein: CASSGRGKPSEQYF.

This clonotype showed up many times. This chain connects TRBV7-2 to TRBJ2-5; no clear D gene. The CDR3 spans 13 residues. Germline V lookup: CDR1 SGHTA, CDR2 FQGNSA. Trimming stripped 4 bases from V and 6 bases from J, with 12 bases between. DNA of the CDR3: TGTGCCAGCAGCTCCGGGCCTGAGCAGACCCAGTACTTC. Amino acids: CASSSGPEQTQYF.

The CDR3 protein is CASSYGHGQGNYGYTF. DNA for the CDR3: TGTGCCAGCAGTTACGGTCATGGACAGGGGAACTATGGCTACACCTTC. The gene calls are TRBV6-5 and TRBJ1-2, with 9 bases matching TRBD1. This CDR3 has 16 amino acids. With V trimmed by 2 bases and J by 2 bases, 6 bases remained unmatched. Germline-derived CDR1 and CDR2 are MNHEY and SVGAGI.

This clonotype was seen only a few times. The J gene is TRBJ1-6, the V gene TRBV7-2, with 7 bases matching TRBD1. The CDR3 has 14 amino acids. CDR1 and CDR2 from the germline V gene are SGHTA and FQGNSA. V trimming: 6 bases; J trimming: 5 bases; junction bases outside the gene matches: 4. DNA for the CDR3: TGTGCCAGCAGTCCCGACAGGGATAATTCACCCCTCCACTTT. Translation: CASSPDRDNSPLHF. Full variable domain (rest looked up from reference TRBV7-2 and TRBJ1-6): GAGVSQSPSNKVTEKGKDVELRCDPISGHTALYWYRQSLGQGLEFLIYFQGNSAPDKSGLPSDRFSAERTGGSVSTLTIQRTQQEDSAVYLCASSPDRDNSPLHFGNGTRLTVT.